A selection of T cell receptor beta chains follows, all from one sample in a study of shared clonotypes between healthy human individuals. Profiled with immunoSEQ multiplex PCR; TCRdb holds only in-frame clones, not every one. The profile shows about 1.1 million clones, around 77% of them singletons. Material for sequencing was memory CD4+ T cells from PBMCs. These receptors originate from a man between 18 and 35 years old in good health. Some clones in this sample may be carry-over from other donors' samples. CDR3s include the opening cysteine and the closing phenylalanine or tryptophan. Each record gives: clone size, V gene, J gene, D gene, CDR3 protein, CDR3 DNA. D genes are given only for firm matches. Clone size, where shown, is once, few, many, or a class for clones that have expanded.

clone size: .; V gene: TRBV6-6; J gene: TRBJ2-5; D gene: TRBD2; CDR3 protein: CATGGLGKETQYF; CDR3 DNA: TGTGCCACCGGGGGACTAGGGAAAGAGACCCAGTACTTC
clone size: .; V gene: TRBV5-1; J gene: TRBJ1-1; D gene: TRBD1; CDR3 protein: CASSETPGTGLEAFF; CDR3 DNA: TGCGCCAGCAGCGAGACCCCAGGGACAGGTCTTGAAGCTTTCTTT
clone size: .; V gene: TRBV11-2; J gene: TRBJ1-4; D gene: .; CDR3 protein: CASSLRGADNEKLFF; CDR3 DNA: TGTGCCAGCAGCTTACGTGGGGCGGATAATGAAAAACTGTTTTTT
clone size: .; V gene: TRBV5-1; J gene: TRBJ1-1; D gene: .; CDR3 protein: CASSWGGSTAEAFF; CDR3 DNA: TGCGCCAGCTCCTGGGGAGGGTCTACCGCTGAAGCTTTCTTT
clone size: .; V gene: TRBV4-1; J gene: TRBJ2-1; D gene: .; CDR3 protein: CASSNVAPSYNEQFF; CDR3 DNA: TGCGCCAGCAGCAACGTGGCGCCCTCCTACAATGAGCAGTTCTTC
clone size: .; V gene: TRBV5-1; J gene: TRBJ2-7; D gene: .; CDR3 protein: CASSQGPNTYEQYF; CDR3 DNA: TGCGCCAGCAGCCAGGGTCCAAACACCTACGAGCAGTACTTC
clone size: .; V gene: TRBV4-2; J gene: TRBJ2-7; D gene: TRBD2; CDR3 protein: CASSRGLDRSYEQYF; CDR3 DNA: TGTGCCAGCAGCCGGGGACTAGACCGATCCTACGAGCAGTACTTC
clone size: .; V gene: TRBV15; J gene: TRBJ1-4; D gene: .; CDR3 protein: CATSRRIEEKLFF; CDR3 DNA: TGTGCCACCAGCAGAAGGATAGAGGAAAAACTGTTTTTT
clone size: .; V gene: TRBV29-1; J gene: TRBJ2-1; D gene: TRBD2; CDR3 protein: CSVGSGSGNEQFF; CDR3 DNA: TGCAGCGTTGGTAGCGGGAGTGGCAATGAGCAGTTCTTC
clone size: .; V gene: TRBV10-3; J gene: TRBJ2-7; D gene: TRBD2; CDR3 protein: CAISARLADYEQYF; CDR3 DNA: TGTGCCATCAGTGCGAGACTAGCGGACTACGAGCAGTACTTC
clone size: .; V gene: TRBV1; J gene: TRBJ1-1; D gene: .; CDR3 protein: CTSSQGQENTEAFF; CDR3 DNA: TGCACCAGCAGCCAAGGCCAAGAGAACACTGAAGCTTTCTTT
clone size: .; V gene: TRBV7-9; J gene: TRBJ2-3; D gene: .; CDR3 protein: CASSGEADTQYF; CDR3 DNA: TGTGCCAGCAGCGGAGAGGCAGATACGCAGTATTTT
clone size: .; V gene: TRBV7-3; J gene: TRBJ2-3; D gene: .; CDR3 protein: CASSPGTGADTQYF; CDR3 DNA: TGTGCCAGCAGCCCCGGTACAGGCGCGGATACGCAGTATTTT
clone size: .; V gene: TRBV2; J gene: TRBJ2-5; D gene: .; CDR3 protein: CASSDGLTVGTQYF; CDR3 DNA: TGTGCCAGCAGTGATGGACTTACGGTAGGGACCCAGTACTTC
clone size: many; V gene: TRBV11-2; J gene: TRBJ2-2; D gene: TRBD2; CDR3 protein: CASSRTRVGNGELFF; CDR3 DNA: TGTGCCAGCAGCCGGACTAGGGTGGGGAACGGGGAGCTGTTTTTT
clone size: .; V gene: TRBV10-3; J gene: TRBJ2-1; D gene: .; CDR3 protein: CAISESGLGGPLAPLGPYNEQFF; CDR3 DNA: TGTGCCATCAGTGAGTCAGGTCTCGGAGGACCGTTAGCGCCTCTCGGCCCTTACAATGAGCAGTTCTTC
clone size: .; V gene: TRBV9; J gene: TRBJ2-3; D gene: TRBD2; CDR3 protein: CASSNSVSGRGPDTQYF; CDR3 DNA: TGTGCCAGCAGCAACAGCGTTAGCGGGAGGGGACCAGATACGCAGTATTTT
clone size: .; V gene: TRBV5-4; J gene: TRBJ2-7; D gene: .; CDR3 protein: CASSLGAGPYEQYF; CDR3 DNA: TGTGCCAGCAGCTTGGGTGCTGGACCCTACGAGCAGTACTTC
clone size: once; V gene: TRBV30; J gene: TRBJ2-3; D gene: TRBD2; CDR3 protein: CAWDDLAGLQDTQYF; CDR3 DNA: TGTGCCTGGGACGACTTAGCGGGACTTCAAGATACGCAGTATTTT
clone size: .; V gene: TRBV7-9; J gene: TRBJ2-2; D gene: TRBD1; CDR3 protein: CASSWGQGAGELFF; CDR3 DNA: TGTGCCAGCAGCTGGGGACAGGGGGCCGGGGAGCTGTTTTTT
clone size: .; V gene: TRBV7-2; J gene: TRBJ1-1; D gene: .; CDR3 protein: CASSWERGQGAFF; CDR3 DNA: TGTGCCAGCAGCTGGGAGCGAGGGCAGGGGGCTTTCTTT
clone size: .; V gene: TRBV28; J gene: TRBJ1-4; D gene: .; CDR3 protein: CASSQPGHFNEKLFF; CDR3 DNA: TGTGCCAGCAGTCAGCCGGGACATTTTAATGAAAAACTGTTTTTT
clone size: .; V gene: TRBV18; J gene: TRBJ2-4; D gene: .; CDR3 protein: CASSQVVNSLAKNIQYF; CDR3 DNA: TGTGCCAGCTCACAAGTTGTGAACAGCCTAGCCAAAAACATTCAGTACTTC
clone size: .; V gene: TRBV7-2; J gene: TRBJ2-5; D gene: .; CDR3 protein: CASSLRWVLQETQYF; CDR3 DNA: TGTGCCAGCAGCCTACGATGGGTTCTCCAAGAGACCCAGTACTTC
clone size: .; V gene: TRBV4-3; J gene: TRBJ2-3; D gene: .; CDR3 protein: CASSQDGRSADTQYF; CDR3 DNA: TGCGCCAGCAGCCAAGATGGAAGGTCTGCAGATACGCAGTATTTT
clone size: .; V gene: TRBV7-3; J gene: TRBJ2-1; D gene: .; CDR3 protein: CASRETRDYNEQFF; CDR3 DNA: TGTGCCAGCAGGGAAACCCGGGACTACAATGAGCAGTTCTTC
clone size: .; V gene: TRBV11-2; J gene: TRBJ2-7; D gene: .; CDR3 protein: CASSPIGKQGRNYEQYF; CDR3 DNA: TGTGCCAGCAGCCCAATCGGCAAACAGGGGAGGAACTACGAGCAGTACTTC
clone size: .; V gene: TRBV9; J gene: TRBJ1-1; D gene: TRBD1; CDR3 protein: CASSVYDRGTEAFF; CDR3 DNA: TGTGCCAGCAGCGTCTACGACAGGGGCACTGAAGCTTTCTTT
clone size: .; V gene: TRBV4-2; J gene: TRBJ1-3; D gene: TRBD1; CDR3 protein: CASSHRDRGSGNTIYF; CDR3 DNA: TGTGCCAGCAGCCACCGGGACAGGGGATCCGGAAACACCATATATTTT
clone size: .; V gene: TRBV5-4; J gene: TRBJ2-5; D gene: TRBD1; CDR3 protein: CASGTGPQETQYF; CDR3 DNA: TGTGCCAGCGGGACAGGGCCTCAAGAGACCCAGTACTTC
clone size: .; V gene: TRBV7-9; J gene: TRBJ2-3; D gene: .; CDR3 protein: CASSLEGSADTQYF; CDR3 DNA: TGTGCCAGCAGCTTGGAGGGGTCCGCAGATACGCAGTATTTT
clone size: .; V gene: TRBV4-1; J gene: TRBJ2-1; D gene: .; CDR3 protein: CASSQGGEQFF; CDR3 DNA: TGCGCCAGCAGCCAAGGAGGTGAGCAGTTCTTC
clone size: .; V gene: TRBV10-3; J gene: TRBJ1-2; D gene: TRBD1; CDR3 protein: CAISPDRVYGYTF; CDR3 DNA: TGTGCCATCAGCCCGGACAGGGTATATGGCTACACCTTC
clone size: few; V gene: TRBV7-2; J gene: TRBJ1-5; D gene: .; CDR3 protein: CASSATNQPQHF; CDR3 DNA: TGTGCCAGCAGCGCTACTAATCAGCCCCAGCATTTT
clone size: .; V gene: TRBV18; J gene: TRBJ2-1; D gene: .; CDR3 protein: CASSDDGFYNEQFF; CDR3 DNA: TGTGCCAGCTCAGACGACGGTTTCTACAATGAGCAGTTCTTC
clone size: .; V gene: TRBV5-1; J gene: TRBJ2-1; D gene: TRBD2; CDR3 protein: CASSLGAGVGNEQFF; CDR3 DNA: TGCGCCAGCAGCTTGGGAGCGGGGGTCGGCAATGAGCAGTTCTTC
clone size: .; V gene: TRBV7-3; J gene: TRBJ2-2; D gene: .; CDR3 protein: CASGRSAGELFF; CDR3 DNA: TGTGCCAGCGGGAGGTCCGCCGGGGAGCTGTTTTTT
clone size: .; V gene: TRBV5-8; J gene: TRBJ2-5; D gene: .; CDR3 protein: CASSFGGDPSETQYF; CDR3 DNA: TGTGCCAGCAGCTTTGGCGGGGACCCCTCGGAGACCCAGTACTTC
clone size: few; V gene: TRBV28; J gene: TRBJ1-2; D gene: .; CDR3 protein: CASSFGGLSPSNYGYTF; CDR3 DNA: TGTGCCAGCAGTTTTGGGGGACTCTCCCCCAGCAACTATGGCTACACCTTC
clone size: .; V gene: TRBV29-1; J gene: TRBJ2-3; D gene: .; CDR3 protein: CSVGQPRTDTQYF; CDR3 DNA: TGCAGCGTTGGACAACCCCGGACAGATACGCAGTATTTT
clone size: .; V gene: TRBV2; J gene: TRBJ2-2; D gene: .; CDR3 protein: CASSGGADSNTGELFF; CDR3 DNA: TGTGCCAGCAGTGGGGGCGCGGACTCGAACACCGGGGAGCTGTTTTTT
clone size: .; V gene: TRBV5-1; J gene: TRBJ1-4; D gene: TRBD1; CDR3 protein: CASSPTQGGLNEKLFF; CDR3 DNA: TGCGCCAGCAGCCCGACACAGGGGGGCCTTAATGAAAAACTGTTTTTT
clone size: .; V gene: TRBV30; J gene: TRBJ1-6; D gene: TRBD1; CDR3 protein: CAWRGQGIDNSPLHF; CDR3 DNA: TGTGCCTGGAGGGGACAGGGAATCGATAATTCACCCCTCCACTTT
clone size: few; V gene: TRBV7-8; J gene: TRBJ1-2; D gene: .; CDR3 protein: CASSLTLTGDGYTF; CDR3 DNA: TGTGCCAGCAGCTTAACTTTAACGGGAGATGGCTACACCTTC
clone size: .; V gene: TRBV7-9; J gene: TRBJ1-4; D gene: TRBD1; CDR3 protein: CASSRQGGDEKLFF; CDR3 DNA: TGTGCCAGCAGCCGACAGGGAGGGGATGAAAAACTGTTTTTT
clone size: .; V gene: TRBV5-1; J gene: TRBJ1-2; D gene: .; CDR3 protein: CASSLRQDTNYGYTF; CDR3 DNA: TGCGCCAGCAGCTTGAGACAGGACACCAACTATGGCTACACCTTC
clone size: .; V gene: TRBV5-1; J gene: TRBJ1-3; D gene: .; CDR3 protein: CASSLRVSGNTIYF; CDR3 DNA: TGCGCCAGCAGCTTGCGGGTCTCTGGAAACACCATATATTTT
clone size: .; V gene: TRBV10-2; J gene: TRBJ2-2; D gene: .; CDR3 protein: CASLGGSNTGELFF; CDR3 DNA: TGCGCCAGCCTTGGGGGGTCGAACACCGGGGAGCTGTTTTTT
clone size: few; V gene: TRBV19; J gene: TRBJ2-1; D gene: TRBD1; CDR3 protein: CASSGQGYYNEQFF; CDR3 DNA: TGTGCCAGTAGTGGACAGGGGTACTACAATGAGCAGTTCTTC
clone size: .; V gene: TRBV7-8; J gene: TRBJ1-5; D gene: TRBD1; CDR3 protein: CASSGGQGRNQPQHF; CDR3 DNA: TGTGCCAGCAGCGGGGGACAGGGCCGAAATCAGCCCCAGCATTTT
clone size: .; V gene: TRBV28; J gene: TRBJ1-3; D gene: .; CDR3 protein: CASSPWMSSGNTIYF; CDR3 DNA: TGTGCCAGCAGTCCATGGATGTCCTCTGGAAACACCATATATTTT
clone size: .; V gene: TRBV19; J gene: TRBJ2-5; D gene: .; CDR3 protein: CASSWGRETQYF; CDR3 DNA: TGTGCCAGTAGTTGGGGGAGAGAGACCCAGTACTTC
clone size: few; V gene: TRBV5-6; J gene: TRBJ2-7; D gene: .; CDR3 protein: CASSFYDGWSYEQYF; CDR3 DNA: TGTGCCAGCAGCTTTTACGACGGGTGGTCCTACGAGCAGTACTTC
clone size: .; V gene: TRBV6-5; J gene: TRBJ1-2; D gene: .; CDR3 protein: CASSYSTGGGYGYTF; CDR3 DNA: TGTGCCAGCAGTTACTCGACGGGGGGCGGCTATGGCTACACCTTC
clone size: few; V gene: TRBV4-3; J gene: TRBJ2-5; D gene: TRBD1; CDR3 protein: CASSQDIGQGEETQYF; CDR3 DNA: TGCGCCAGCAGCCAAGATATCGGACAGGGGGAAGAGACCCAGTACTTC
clone size: few; V gene: TRBV27; J gene: TRBJ2-3; D gene: .; CDR3 protein: CASSPYAFSTDTQYF; CDR3 DNA: TGTGCCAGCAGCCCGTACGCATTTAGCACAGATACGCAGTATTTT
clone size: .; V gene: TRBV14; J gene: TRBJ1-4; D gene: .; CDR3 protein: CASSQRRRSATNEKLFF; CDR3 DNA: TGTGCCAGCAGCCAAAGGAGGAGGTCCGCAACTAATGAAAAACTGTTTTTT
clone size: .; V gene: TRBV10-3; J gene: TRBJ2-2; D gene: TRBD1; CDR3 protein: CATRSGTANTGELFF; CDR3 DNA: TGTGCCACACGGAGTGGGACAGCGAACACCGGGGAGCTGTTTTTT
clone size: once; V gene: TRBV14; J gene: TRBJ1-1; D gene: .; CDR3 protein: CASSPAGQGATEAFF; CDR3 DNA: TGTGCCAGCAGCCCCGCAGGGCAAGGAGCCACTGAAGCTTTCTTT